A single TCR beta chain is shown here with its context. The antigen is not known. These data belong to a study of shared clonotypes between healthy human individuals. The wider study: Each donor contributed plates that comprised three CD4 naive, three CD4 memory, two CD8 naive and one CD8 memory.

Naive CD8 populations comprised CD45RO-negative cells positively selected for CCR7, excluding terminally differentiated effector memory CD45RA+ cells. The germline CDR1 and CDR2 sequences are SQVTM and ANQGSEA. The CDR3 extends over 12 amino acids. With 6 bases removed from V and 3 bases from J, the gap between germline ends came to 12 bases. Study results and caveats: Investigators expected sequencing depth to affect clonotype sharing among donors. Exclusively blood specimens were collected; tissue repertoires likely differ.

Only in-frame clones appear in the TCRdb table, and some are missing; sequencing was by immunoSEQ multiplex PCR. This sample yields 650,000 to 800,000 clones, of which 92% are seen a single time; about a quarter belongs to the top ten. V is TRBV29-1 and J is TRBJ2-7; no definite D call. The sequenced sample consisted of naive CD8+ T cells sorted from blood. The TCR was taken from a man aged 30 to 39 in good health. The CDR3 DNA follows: TGCAGCGTGGCCCTTCTAGGCTACGAGCAGTACTTC. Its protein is CSVALLGYEQYF.